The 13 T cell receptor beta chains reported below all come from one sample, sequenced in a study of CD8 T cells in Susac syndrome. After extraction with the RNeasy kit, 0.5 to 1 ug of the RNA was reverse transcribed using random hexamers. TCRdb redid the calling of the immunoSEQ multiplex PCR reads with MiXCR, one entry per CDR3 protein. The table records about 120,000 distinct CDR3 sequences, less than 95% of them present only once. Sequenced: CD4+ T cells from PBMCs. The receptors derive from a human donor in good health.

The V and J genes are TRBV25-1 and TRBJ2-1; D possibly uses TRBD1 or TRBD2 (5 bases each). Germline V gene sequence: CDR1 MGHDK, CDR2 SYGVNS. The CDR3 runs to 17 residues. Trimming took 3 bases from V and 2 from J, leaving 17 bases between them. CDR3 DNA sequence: TGTGCCAGCAGTGAGAGCATGGGGGAGTCCGCCTACAATGAGCAGTTCTTC. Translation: CASSESMGESAYNEQFF.

The CDR3 loop reads CAWSVLAGDNQPQHF. As DNA, the CDR3 is TGTGCCTGGAGTGTACTAGCAGGCGACAATCAGCCCCAGCATTTT. The chain is built from TRBV30 and TRBJ1-5; unclear D gene. CDR1 is GTSNPN, CDR2 SVGIG, per germline (reference sequence). The CDR3 sequence is 15 residues long. Between the trimmed V and J ends, which lost 0 bases and 3 bases, there was a span of 12 bases.

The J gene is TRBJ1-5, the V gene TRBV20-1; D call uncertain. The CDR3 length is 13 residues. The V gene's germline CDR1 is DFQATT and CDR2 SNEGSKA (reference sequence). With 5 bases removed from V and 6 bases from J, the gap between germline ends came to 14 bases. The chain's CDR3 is CSAAAAVGQPQHF. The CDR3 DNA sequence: TGCAGTGCTGCGGCGGCGGTAGGTCAGCCCCAGCATTTT.

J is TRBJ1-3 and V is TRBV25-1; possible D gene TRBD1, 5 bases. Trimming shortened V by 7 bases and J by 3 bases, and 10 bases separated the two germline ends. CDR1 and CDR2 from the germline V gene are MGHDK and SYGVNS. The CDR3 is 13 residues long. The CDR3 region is CASNQGLGNTIYF. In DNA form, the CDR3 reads TGTGCCAGCAATCAGGGACTTGGAAACACCATATATTTT.

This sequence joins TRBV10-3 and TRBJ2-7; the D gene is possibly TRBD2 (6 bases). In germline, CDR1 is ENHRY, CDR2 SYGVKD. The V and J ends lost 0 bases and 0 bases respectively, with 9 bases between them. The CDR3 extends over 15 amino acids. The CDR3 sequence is CAISESGEASYEQYF. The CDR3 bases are TGTGCCATCAGTGAGTCTGGGGAGGCCTCCTACGAGCAGTACTTC.

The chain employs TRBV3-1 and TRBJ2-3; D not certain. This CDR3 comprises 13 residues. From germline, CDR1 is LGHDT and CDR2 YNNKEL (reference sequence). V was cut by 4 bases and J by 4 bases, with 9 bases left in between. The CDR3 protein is CASSPDLSDTQYF. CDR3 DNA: TGTGCCAGCAGCCCAGACCTCTCAGATACGCAGTATTTT.

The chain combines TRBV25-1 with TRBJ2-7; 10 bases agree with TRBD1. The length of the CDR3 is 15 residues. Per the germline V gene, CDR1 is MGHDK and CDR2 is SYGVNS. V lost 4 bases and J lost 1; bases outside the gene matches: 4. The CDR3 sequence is CASSVPGQGSYEQYF. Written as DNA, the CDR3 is TGTGCCAGCAGTGTTCCGGGACAGGGGTCCTACGAGCAGTACTTC.

CDR3 nucleotide sequence: TGTGCCAGCAGTGAACAGGGGGATATACTGTTTTTT. Translation gives CASSEQGDILFF. This chain links TRBV2 with TRBJ1-4, with 7 nucleotides matching TRBD1. Germline V gives CDR1 SNHLY, CDR2 FYNNEI. This CDR3 has 12 residues. Trimming took 2 bases from V and 13 from J; bases not matched to a gene: 4.

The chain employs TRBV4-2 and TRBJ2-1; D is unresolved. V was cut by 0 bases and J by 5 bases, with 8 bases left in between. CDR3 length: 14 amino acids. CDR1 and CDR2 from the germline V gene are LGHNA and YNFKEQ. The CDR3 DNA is TGTGCCAGCAGCCAAGATCCTCGGAACAATGAGCAGTTCTTC. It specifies CASSQDPRNNEQFF.

CDR3 sequence (DNA): TGTGCCAGCAGTTCGGAACTGAACCCTAGCAATCAGCCCCAGCATTTT. It codes for CASSSELNPSNQPQHF. V and J are TRBV7-3 and TRBJ1-5; D is ambiguous. The CDR3 is 16 amino acids. Germline CDR1 reads SGHTA; CDR2 reads FQGTGA. V lost 6 bases and J 0 bases, leaving 15 bases between the germline ends.

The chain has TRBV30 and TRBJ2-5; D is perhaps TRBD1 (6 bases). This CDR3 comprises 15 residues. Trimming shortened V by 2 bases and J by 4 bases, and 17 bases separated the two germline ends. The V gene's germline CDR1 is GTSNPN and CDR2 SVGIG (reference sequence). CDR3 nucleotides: TGTGCCTGGAGTCGGGACATCCGGTCCCGAGAGACCCAGTACTTC. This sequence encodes CAWSRDIRSRETQYF. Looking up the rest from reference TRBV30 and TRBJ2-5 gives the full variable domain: SQTIHQWPATLVQPVGSPLSLECTVEGTSNPNLYWYRQAAGRGLQLLFYSVGIGQISSEVPQNLSASRPQDRQFILSSKKLLLSDSGFYLCAWSRDIRSRETQYFGPGTRLLVL.

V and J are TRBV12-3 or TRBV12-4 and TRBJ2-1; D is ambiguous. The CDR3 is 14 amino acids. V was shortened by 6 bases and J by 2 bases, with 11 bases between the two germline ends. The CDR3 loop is CASRPYRPYNEQFF. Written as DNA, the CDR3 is TGTGCCAGCAGACCATACCGCCCCTACAATGAGCAGTTCTTC.

The CDR3, as DNA: TGCGCCAGCAGCTTGTTGGGGGGGAACACTGAAGCTTTCTTT. Encoded protein: CASSLLGGNTEAFF. This chain joins TRBV5-1 and TRBJ1-1; a possible D gene is TRBD1 (5 bases). Germline V gene sequence: CDR1 SGHRS, CDR2 YFSETQ. The V end lost 1 base, the J end lost 1 base, and 8 bases lay between the germline ends. The CDR3 has 14 residues.